The 25 T cell receptor beta chains presented below share a single source sample, sequenced in a study of OX40 agonist ivuxolimab in advanced cancers. Sequenced by immunoSEQ multiplex PCR; TCRdb stores in-frame clones only, minus some. The sample has tens of thousands of clones, over 70% seen once. This sample comprised CD4+ or CD8+ T cells sorted from blood, obtained in a trial of the OX40 agonist ivuxolimab. The receptors were gathered from an adult with an advanced solid tumor such as melanoma, head and neck, liver or kidney cancer.

This clone was picked up a small number of times. CDR3 amino acids: CAWSGRGNSPLHF. The DNA for the CDR3 is TGTGCCTGGAGTGGCAGGGGTAATTCACCCCTCCACTTT. The chain recombines TRBV30 with TRBJ1-6; a possible D gene is TRBD1 (6 bases). The CDR3 length is 13 residues. Germline CDR1 GTSNPN, CDR2 SVGIG (reference sequence). V lost 1 base, J lost 6 bases, and 7 bases lay in between.

The V and J genes are TRBV30 and TRBJ2-5; D remains unclear. This CDR3 is built from 13 residues. V lost 1 base, J lost 5 bases, and 11 bases lay in between. The V gene's germline CDR1 is GTSNPN and CDR2 SVGIG (reference sequence). CDR3 region: CAWSASFLETQYF. The DNA of the CDR3 is TGTGCCTGGAGTGCAAGCTTCCTGGAGACCCAGTACTTC.

The gene calls are TRBV7-2 and TRBJ2-5; D is undetermined. Germline lookup yields CDR1 SGHTA and CDR2 FQGNSA. The CDR3 has 14 residues. Trimming left V 0 bases short and J 6 bases short, with 11 bases between. The CDR3 bases are TGTGCCAGCAGCTTAGCAGGCTCCGGAAAGACCCAGTACTTC. Its protein is CASSLAGSGKTQYF.

V is TRBV6-4 and J is TRBJ1-2, with 7 bases fitting TRBD1. This CDR3 has 16 residues. V shed 7 bases, J shed 1 base, and the junction held 12 bases outside the gene matches. Germline CDR1 is MRHNA and CDR2 is SNTAGT. As DNA, the CDR3 is TGTGCCAGCACCTCGACAGGGAACTTACTTAACTATGGCTACACCTTC. Translated: CASTSTGNLLNYGYTF.

This chain connects TRBV19 to TRBJ2-2; tentatively, D is TRBD1 (6 bases). Looked up from germline, CDR1 is LNHDA and CDR2 is SQIVND (reference sequence). The CDR3 runs to 15 residues. V dropped 6 bases and J dropped 0 bases, with 11 bases sitting between them. CDR3 nucleotide sequence: TGTGCCAGTAGCAGACAGGTAACGAACACCGGGGAGCTGTTTTTT. Protein sequence: CASSRQVTNTGELFF.

CDR3 sequence (DNA): TGTGCTAGTGGTTTGTTAAAAGAGACCCAGTACTTC. Its protein is CASGLLKETQYF. V and J are TRBV12-5 and TRBJ2-5; no clear D. V was clipped by 2 bases and J by 3 bases, with 4 bases between them. This CDR3 has 12 amino acids. Germline V gene lookup returns CDR1 LGHNT and CDR2 FRNRAP.

V is TRBV11-2 and J is TRBJ2-6; D is undetermined. The CDR3 length is 16 residues. Looked up from germline, CDR1 is SGHAT and CDR2 is FQNNGV. Between the trimmed V and J ends, which lost 7 bases and 4 bases, there was a span of 17 bases. The CDR3 reads CASTSLFLSGANVLTF. CDR3 nucleotides: TGTGCCAGCACCTCCCTTTTCCTTTCCGGGGCCAACGTCCTGACTTTC. The full variable domain, its missing parts supplied by reference TRBV11-2 and TRBJ2-6, is EAGVAQSPRYKIIEKRQSVAFWCNPISGHATLYWYQQILGQGPKLLIQFQNNGVVDDSQLPKDRFSAERLKGVDSTLKIQPAKLEDSAVYLCASTSLFLSGANVLTFGAGSRLTVL.

CDR3 loop: CASREYRADNYGYTF. In nucleotides, the CDR3 is TGTGCCAGCAGAGAATACAGGGCGGATAACTATGGCTACACCTTC. The gene calls are TRBV28 and TRBJ1-2, with D possibly matching TRBD1 (6 bases). From germline, CDR1 is MDHEN and CDR2 SYDVKM. There are 15 residues in the CDR3. V lost 6 bases to trimming and J lost 1 base, with 15 bases between them.

This chain uses TRBV5-1 with TRBJ2-3; D not certain. Trimming stripped 0 bases from V and 4 bases from J, with 12 bases between. Germline-derived CDR1 and CDR2 are SGHRS and YFSETQ. The CDR3 spans 15 residues. The CDR3 bases are TGCGCCAGCAGCTTGGGGGGTCTTGAGGCAGATACGCAGTATTTT. It codes for CASSLGGLEADTQYF.

This clone was recorded only once. V and J are TRBV6-5 and TRBJ2-3; D possibly uses TRBD1 or TRBD2 (5 bases each). From germline, CDR1 is MNHEY and CDR2 SVGAGI. The CDR3 extends over 14 amino acids. The V end lost 4 bases, the J end lost 2 bases, and 10 bases lay between the germline ends. Here the CDR3 DNA reads TGTGCCAGCAGTTCGGGACGGAACACAGATACGCAGTATTTT. Protein sequence: CASSSGRNTDTQYF.

The rearrangement uses TRBV14 and TRBJ2-3; no firm D call. Germline V CDR1 and CDR2: SGHDN, FVKESK. Between the trimmed V and J ends, which lost 0 bases and 0 bases, there was a span of 19 bases. There are 19 residues in the CDR3. Here the CDR3 reads CASSQEPGRRASSTDTQYF. As DNA, the CDR3 is TGTGCCAGCAGCCAAGAACCCGGAAGAAGGGCCTCTAGCACAGATACGCAGTATTTT.

This chain joins TRBV19 and TRBJ2-2; 9 nucleotides align to TRBD1. The CDR3 spans 14 residues. Germline CDR1 LNHDA, CDR2 SQIVND (reference sequence). With 7 bases clipped from V and 4 bases from J, the junction kept 4 bases outside the gene matches. CDR3 sequence (DNA): TGTGCCAGTACCGGGACAGGGAGCACCGGGGAGCTGTTTTTT. This codes for CASTGTGSTGELFF.

CDR3 bases: TGTGCCAGCTCACCACGGCCGGCACAGGGGACCTACGAGCAGTACTTC. Its translation is CASSPRPAQGTYEQYF. The gene calls are TRBV18 and TRBJ2-7; 7 bases agree with TRBD1. Trimming at V came to 1 base and at J to 2 bases, leaving 8 bases not matched to a gene. Germline V gives CDR1 KGHSH, CDR2 LQKENI. The CDR3 has 16 residues.

The rearrangement uses TRBV7-2 and TRBJ1-1; 8 nucleotides match TRBD1. V lost 6 bases, J lost 8 bases, and 5 bases stayed unmatched. This CDR3 is built from 12 residues. Germline lookup yields CDR1 SGHTA and CDR2 FQGNSA. CDR3 nucleotides: TGTGCCAGCAGGGGACAGGCCGAGGAAGCTTTCTTT. This translates into CASRGQAEEAFF.

This clone ranks as medium-sized. The chain carries TRBV7-9 and TRBJ1-2; D perhaps matches TRBD1 (6 bases). The germline V gene encodes CDR1 SEHNR and CDR2 FQNEAQ (reference sequence). CDR3 length equals 15 residues. V was clipped by 0 bases and J by 5 bases, with 13 bases between them. The CDR3 nucleotides read TGTGCCAGCAGCTTAGCAGGACAGCCGGGATATGGCTACACCTTC. Protein: CASSLAGQPGYGYTF.

V and J are TRBV19 and TRBJ1-1; the D gene is possibly TRBD1 (6 bases). Germline assignment: CDR1 LNHDA and CDR2 SQIVND (reference sequence). The CDR3 is made up of 14 amino acids. Trimming removed 5 bases from V and 2 bases from J, with 12 bases in between. The CDR3 nucleotides read TGTGCCAGTAGTCCTCGGGGGGCTAACACTGAAGCTTTCTTT. This encodes CASSPRGANTEAFF.

V is TRBV7-9 and J is TRBJ1-1; 7 positions match TRBD1. Germline V lookup: CDR1 SEHNR, CDR2 FQNEAQ (reference sequence). The V segment lost 5 bases and the J segment 0 bases; nucleotides outside the gene matches: 9. The length of the CDR3 is 16 residues. DNA of the CDR3: TGTGCCAGCAGCCAAAAACCGGGACAGATGAACACTGAAGCTTTCTTT. This codes for CASSQKPGQMNTEAFF.

The rearrangement uses TRBV5-6 and TRBJ1-6; D is possibly TRBD1 (5 bases). Germline V gives CDR1 SGHDT, CDR2 YYEEEE. The CDR3 is made up of 14 amino acids. With 4 bases removed from V and 9 bases from J, the gap between germline ends came to 14 bases. CDR3 bases: TGTGCCAGCAGCCCGACAGCCAGTGGTTCACCCCTCCACTTT. This sequence encodes CASSPTASGSPLHF.

The chain carries TRBV18 and TRBJ2-7; D gene ambiguous. Germline V gives CDR1 KGHSH, CDR2 LQKENI. V dropped 3 bases and J dropped 0 bases, with 9 bases sitting between them. CDR3 length: 14 amino acids. Here the CDR3 DNA reads TGTGCCAGCTCACCTTTAGGTCACTCCTACGAGCAGTACTTC. Amino acids: CASSPLGHSYEQYF.

Concerning this clone itself: A read error may be the cause here, since a much bigger clone is one base away. Other DNA sequences in the sample encode the same CDR3. The chain uses TRBV19 and TRBJ1-5; 7 bases agree with TRBD1. The CDR3 is 16 amino acids. Germline V gene data show CDR1 as LNHDA and CDR2 as SQIVND (reference sequence). V shed 10 bases, J shed 0 bases, and the junction held 12 bases outside the gene matches. CDR3 protein: CATHTTGLYSNQPQHF. CDR3 bases: TGTGCCACCCATACGACAGGGCTATATAGCAATCAGCCCCAGCATTTT. Drawing the rest from reference TRBV19 and TRBJ1-5, the complete variable domain is DGGITQSPKYLFRKEGQNVTLSCEQNLNHDAMYWYRQDPGQGLRLIYYSQIVNDFQKGDIAEGYSVSREKKESFPLTVTSAQKNPTAFYLCATHTTGLYSNQPQHFGDGTRLSIL.

The J gene is TRBJ1-1, the V gene TRBV6-6; D is perhaps TRBD1 (5 bases). Germline V gene sequence: CDR1 MNHNY, CDR2 SVGAGI (reference sequence). This CDR3 contains 14 residues. Deletions cut 7 bases from V and 4 bases from J, with 16 bases between. The CDR3 sequence is CASTAGRRGTEAFF. The CDR3 coding sequence is TGTGCCAGCACAGCGGGGCGGCGGGGCACTGAAGCTTTCTTT.

This clone was counted a single time. The V gene is TRBV6-6, the J gene TRBJ2-3, with a weak D call TRBD2 (5 bases). Trimming cost V 2 bases and J 1 base, with 10 bases left between them. This CDR3 has 15 amino acids. CDR1 and CDR2 (germline): MNHNY, SVGAGI (reference sequence). The DNA for the CDR3 is TGTGCCAGCAGTTACCCCGAGGGAGGCACAGATACGCAGTATTTT. It yields the protein CASSYPEGGTDTQYF.

The sample holds many counts of this clone. V gene TRBV6-1 combines with J gene TRBJ1-2; D unresolved. The length of the CDR3 is 12 residues. Between the trimmed V and J ends, which lost 6 bases and 8 bases, there was a span of 13 bases. Germline CDR1 is MNHNS and CDR2 is SASEGT. This CDR3 is CASSVTITGYTF. CDR3 DNA sequence: TGTGCCAGCAGCGTCACGATTACGGGCTACACCTTC.

The chain carries TRBV18 and TRBJ2-3; a possible D gene is TRBD1 (5 bases). This CDR3 contains 15 residues. The V end lost 6 bases, the J end lost 3 bases, and 16 bases lay between the germline ends. Germline V gene data show CDR1 as KGHSH and CDR2 as LQKENI. The CDR3 nucleotides read TGTGCCAGCTCCCTTGCAGGGCAAGGGACAGATACGCAGTATTTT. Protein product: CASSLAGQGTDTQYF.

The chain employs TRBV20-1 and TRBJ2-5; TRBD2 might be the D (6 bases). V was pared by 6 bases and J by 4 bases, with 9 bases between. This CDR3 is built from 11 residues. Germline loops: CDR1 DFQATT, CDR2 SNEGSKA (reference sequence). The CDR3: CSAYGGETQYF. CDR3 in DNA: TGCAGTGCGTACGGGGGAGAGACCCAGTACTTC.